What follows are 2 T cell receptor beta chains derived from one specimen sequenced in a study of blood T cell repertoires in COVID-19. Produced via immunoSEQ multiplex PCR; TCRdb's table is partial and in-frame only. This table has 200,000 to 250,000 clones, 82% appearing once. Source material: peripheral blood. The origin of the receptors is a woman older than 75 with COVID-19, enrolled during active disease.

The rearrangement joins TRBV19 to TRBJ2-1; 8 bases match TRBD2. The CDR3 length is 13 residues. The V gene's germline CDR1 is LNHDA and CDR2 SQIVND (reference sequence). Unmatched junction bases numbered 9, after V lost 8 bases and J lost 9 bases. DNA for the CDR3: TGTGCCAGTGCGGGGCTAGCGGGTGGTGAGCAGTTCTTC. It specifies CASAGLAGGEQFF.

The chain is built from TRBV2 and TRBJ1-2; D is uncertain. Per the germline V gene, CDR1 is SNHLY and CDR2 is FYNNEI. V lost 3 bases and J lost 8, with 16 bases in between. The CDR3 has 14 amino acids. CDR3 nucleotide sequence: TGTGCCAGCAGTGACAGAGCTATCTGGAGGGGCTACACCTTC. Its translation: CASSDRAIWRGYTF.